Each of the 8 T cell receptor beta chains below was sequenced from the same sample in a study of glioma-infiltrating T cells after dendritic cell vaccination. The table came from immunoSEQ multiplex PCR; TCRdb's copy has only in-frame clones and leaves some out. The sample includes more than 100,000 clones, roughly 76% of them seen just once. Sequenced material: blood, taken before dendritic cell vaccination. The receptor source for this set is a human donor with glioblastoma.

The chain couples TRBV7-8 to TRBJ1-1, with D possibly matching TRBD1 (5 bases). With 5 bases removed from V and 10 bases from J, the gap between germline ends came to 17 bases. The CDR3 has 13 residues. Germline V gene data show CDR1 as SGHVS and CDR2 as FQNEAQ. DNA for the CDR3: TGTGCCAGCAGCCCCAGGACATCCCCTGGAGCTTTCTTT. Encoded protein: CASSPRTSPGAFF.

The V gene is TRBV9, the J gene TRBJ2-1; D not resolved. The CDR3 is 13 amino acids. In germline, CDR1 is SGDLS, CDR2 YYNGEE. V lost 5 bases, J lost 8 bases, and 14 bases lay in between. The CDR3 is CASRRLVGDEQFF. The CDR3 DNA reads TGTGCCAGCAGGAGGCTAGTTGGAGATGAGCAGTTCTTC.

The CDR3 bases are TGCAGCGTTGAACTAGCGGGCCTTCAAGAGACCCAGTACTTC. Translation gives CSVELAGLQETQYF. The genes are TRBV29-1 and TRBJ2-5, with 8 bases aligning to TRBD2. The length of the CDR3 is 14 residues. Germline CDR1 and CDR2: SQVTM and ANQGSEA. J gave up 2 bases and V 2 bases, and 4 bases lay outside the gene matches.

CDR3 region: CASSFETENTEAFF. The CDR3 DNA reads TGTGCCAGCAGCTTCGAGACAGAGAACACTGAAGCTTTCTTT. The V and J genes are TRBV5-4 and TRBJ1-1; perhaps TRBD1 as D (5 bases). Trimming stripped 2 bases from V and 1 base from J, with 9 bases between. The CDR3 is 14 residues long. Germline V gives CDR1 SGHNT, CDR2 YYREEE (reference sequence).

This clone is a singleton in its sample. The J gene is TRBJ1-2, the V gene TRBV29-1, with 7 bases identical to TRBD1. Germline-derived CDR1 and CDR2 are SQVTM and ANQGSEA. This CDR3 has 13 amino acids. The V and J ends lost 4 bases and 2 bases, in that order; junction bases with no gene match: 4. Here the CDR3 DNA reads TGCAGCGTTGTTTTCAGGGGGAACTATGGCTACACCTTC. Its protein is CSVVFRGNYGYTF. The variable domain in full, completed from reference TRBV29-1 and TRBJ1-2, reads SAVISQKPSRDICQRGTSLTIQCQVDSQVTMMFWYRQQPGQSLTLIATANQGSEATYESGFVIDKFPISRPNLTFSTLTVSNMSPEDSSIYLCSVVFRGNYGYTFGSGTRLTVV.

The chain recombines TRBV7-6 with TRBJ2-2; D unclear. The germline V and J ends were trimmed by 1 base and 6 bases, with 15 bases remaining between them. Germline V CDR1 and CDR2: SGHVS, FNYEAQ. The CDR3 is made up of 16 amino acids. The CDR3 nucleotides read TGTGCCAGCAGCTTAGGCATGGCTCAGGTCGCCGGGGAGCTGTTTTTT. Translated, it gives CASSLGMAQVAGELFF.

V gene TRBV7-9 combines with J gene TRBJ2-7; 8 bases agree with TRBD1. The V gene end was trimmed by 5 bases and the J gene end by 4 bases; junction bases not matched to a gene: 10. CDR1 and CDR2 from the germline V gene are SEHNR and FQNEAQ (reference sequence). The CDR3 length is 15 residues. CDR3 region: CASSPRGQGAYEQYF. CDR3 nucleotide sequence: TGTGCCAGCAGCCCACGGGGGCAGGGGGCGTACGAGCAGTACTTC.

CDR3 amino acids: CASSLGAGRTDTQYF. Here the CDR3 DNA reads TGTGCCAGCAGCTTGGGAGCGGGGCGCACAGATACGCAGTATTTT. V and J are TRBV5-6 and TRBJ2-3, with 7 bases identical to TRBD2. Trimming cost V 0 bases and J 1 base; bases outside gene matches: 2. CDR3 size: 15 residues. The germline V gene encodes CDR1 SGHDT and CDR2 YYEEEE.